This T cell receptor beta chain was captured by sequencing in a study of blood T cell repertoires in COVID-19. V was clipped by 6 bases and J by 13 bases; unmatched bases: 10. The CDR3 runs to 13 residues. Germline lookup yields CDR1 MDHEN and CDR2 SYDVKM. Profiled with immunoSEQ multiplex PCR; TCRdb holds only in-frame clones, not every one. The sample records 180,000 or so clones, about 80% being singletons. Enrolled through a virtual design, the participants were between about 18 and 100 years of age and came from around 25 US areas. The gene calls are TRBV28 and TRBJ2-3, with 10 bases lining up with TRBD1. The TCR was taken from a man in his fifties or sixties who had recovered from COVID-19. The sample taken for sequencing was PBMCs or T cells enriched from blood (not recorded which). The CDR3 protein is CASRDRGAAGEYF. For the CDR3, the DNA is TGTGCCAGCAGGGACAGGGGGGCTGCCGGGGAGTATTTT.